This T cell receptor beta chain was observed in a study of T cell responses to AZD1222 COVID-19 vaccine. Study results and limitations: As reported, nearly half of all spike-specific TCRs target variant regions that are unmutated.

On this clone: Its antigen is undetermined.

Sequenced by immunoSEQ multiplex PCR; TCRdb stores in-frame clones only, minus some. The sample carries about 66,000 clones, over 60% recorded once. Analyses pooled second doses at about 4 or about 12 weeks. From germline, CDR1 is SGHTS and CDR2 YDEGEE. CDR3 length: 15 amino acids. The V gene lost 4 bases and the J gene lost 1 base, with 11 bases spanning the gap. This chain uses TRBV5-8 with TRBJ2-2; D not resolved. This specimen consisted of peripheral blood, obtained 28 days after the second AZD1222 dose. The clonotype originates from an adult who received the AZD1222 COVID-19 vaccine. CDR3 protein: CASSQRGGNTGELFF. CDR3 nucleotide sequence: TGTGCCAGCAGCCAGAGAGGCGGGAACACCGGGGAGCTGTTTTTT.